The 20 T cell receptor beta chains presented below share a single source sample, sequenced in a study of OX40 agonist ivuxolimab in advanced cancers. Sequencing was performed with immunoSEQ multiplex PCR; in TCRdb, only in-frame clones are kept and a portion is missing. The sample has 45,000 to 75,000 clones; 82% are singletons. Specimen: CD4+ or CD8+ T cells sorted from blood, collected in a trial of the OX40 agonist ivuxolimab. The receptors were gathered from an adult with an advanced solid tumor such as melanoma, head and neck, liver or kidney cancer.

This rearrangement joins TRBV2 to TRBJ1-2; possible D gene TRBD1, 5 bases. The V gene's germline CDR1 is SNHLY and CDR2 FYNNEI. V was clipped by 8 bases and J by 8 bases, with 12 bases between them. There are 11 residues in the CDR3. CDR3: CASGTGAGYTF. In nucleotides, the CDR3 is TGTGCCAGCGGGACTGGAGCGGGCTACACCTTC.

The CDR3 DNA follows: TGTGCCAGCAGCTTAAACCCCTACAATGAGCAGTTCTTC. Its translation: CASSLNPYNEQFF. The gene calls are TRBV7-3 and TRBJ2-1; D remains ambiguous. V lost 1 base, J lost 2 bases, and 3 bases lay in between. CDR3 length: 13 residues. Per germline, CDR1 SGHTA and CDR2 FQGTGA.

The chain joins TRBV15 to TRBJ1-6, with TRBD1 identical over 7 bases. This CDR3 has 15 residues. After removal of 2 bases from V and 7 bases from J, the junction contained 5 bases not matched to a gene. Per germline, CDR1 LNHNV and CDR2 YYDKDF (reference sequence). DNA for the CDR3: TGTGCCACCAGCAGATCCGGGACAGCCAATTCACCCCTCCACTTT. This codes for CATSRSGTANSPLHF.

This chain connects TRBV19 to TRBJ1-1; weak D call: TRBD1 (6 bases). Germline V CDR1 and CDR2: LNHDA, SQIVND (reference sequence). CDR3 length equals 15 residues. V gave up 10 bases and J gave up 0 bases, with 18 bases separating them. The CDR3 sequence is CATTRQAGLNTEAFF. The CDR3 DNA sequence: TGTGCCACGACCAGACAGGCGGGGCTGAACACTGAAGCTTTCTTT.

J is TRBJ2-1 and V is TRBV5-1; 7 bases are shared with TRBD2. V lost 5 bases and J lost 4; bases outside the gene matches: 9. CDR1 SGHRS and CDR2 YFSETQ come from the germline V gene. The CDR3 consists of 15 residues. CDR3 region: CASRSGLDPYNEQFF. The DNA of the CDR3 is TGCGCCAGCAGATCAGGACTAGACCCTTACAATGAGCAGTTCTTC. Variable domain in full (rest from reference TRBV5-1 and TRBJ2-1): KAGVTQTPRYLIKTRGQQVTLSCSPISGHRSVSWYQQTPGQGLQFLFEYFSETQRNKGNFPGRFSGRQFSNSRSEMNVSTLELGDSALYLCASRSGLDPYNEQFFGPGTRLTVL.

CDR3 sequence (DNA): TGCGCCAGCAGCTTGGATAATGGCGGACCCTACGAGCAGTACTTC. Amino acid sequence: CASSLDNGGPYEQYF. This sequence joins TRBV5-1 and TRBJ2-7, with D hard to call. CDR3 length equals 15 residues. From germline, CDR1 is SGHRS and CDR2 YFSETQ. Trimming removed 0 bases from V and 2 bases from J, with 12 bases in between.

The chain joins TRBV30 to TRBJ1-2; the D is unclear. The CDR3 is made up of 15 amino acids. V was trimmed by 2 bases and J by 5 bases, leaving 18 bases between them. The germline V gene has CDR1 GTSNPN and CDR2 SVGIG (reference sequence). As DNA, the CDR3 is TGTGCCTGGAGTCCTACAACCCTGTCCATTTATGGCTACACCTTC. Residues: CAWSPTTLSIYGYTF. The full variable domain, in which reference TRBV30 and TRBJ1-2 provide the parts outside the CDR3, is SQTIHQWPATLVQPVGSPLSLECTVEGTSNPNLYWYRQAAGRGLQLLFYSVGIGQISSEVPQNLSASRPQDRQFILSSKKLLLSDSGFYLCAWSPTTLSIYGYTFGSGTRLTVV.

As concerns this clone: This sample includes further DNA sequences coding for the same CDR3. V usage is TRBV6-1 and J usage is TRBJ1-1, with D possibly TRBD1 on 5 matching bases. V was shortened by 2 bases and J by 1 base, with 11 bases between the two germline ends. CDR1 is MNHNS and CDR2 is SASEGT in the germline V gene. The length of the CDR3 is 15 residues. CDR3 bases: TGTGCCAGCAGTGAACCGGGACGGCCGAACACTGAAGCTTTCTTT. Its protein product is CASSEPGRPNTEAFF.

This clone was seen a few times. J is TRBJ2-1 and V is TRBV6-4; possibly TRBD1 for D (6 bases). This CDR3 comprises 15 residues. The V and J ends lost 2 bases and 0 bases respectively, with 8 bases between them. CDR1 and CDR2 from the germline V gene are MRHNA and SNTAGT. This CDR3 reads CASSDTDSSYNEQFF. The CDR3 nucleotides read TGTGCCAGCAGTGACACGGACAGCTCCTACAATGAGCAGTTCTTC.

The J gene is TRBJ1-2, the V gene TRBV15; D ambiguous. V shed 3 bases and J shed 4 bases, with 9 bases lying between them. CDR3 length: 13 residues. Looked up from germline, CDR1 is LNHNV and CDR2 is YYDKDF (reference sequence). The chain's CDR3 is CATSRSELYGYTF. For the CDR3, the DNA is TGTGCCACCAGCAGGTCGGAACTCTATGGCTACACCTTC.

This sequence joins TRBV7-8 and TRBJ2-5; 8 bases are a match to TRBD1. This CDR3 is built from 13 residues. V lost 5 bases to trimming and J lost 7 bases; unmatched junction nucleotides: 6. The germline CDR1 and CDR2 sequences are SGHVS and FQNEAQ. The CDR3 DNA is TGTGCCAGCAGCCCGGGCGACAGGGGGACCCAGTACTTC. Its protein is CASSPGDRGTQYF.

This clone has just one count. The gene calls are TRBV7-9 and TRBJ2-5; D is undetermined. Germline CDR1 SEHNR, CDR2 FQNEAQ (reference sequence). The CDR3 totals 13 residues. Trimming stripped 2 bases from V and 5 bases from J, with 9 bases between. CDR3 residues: CASSLTVWETQYF. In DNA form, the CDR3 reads TGTGCCAGCAGCTTAACAGTATGGGAGACCCAGTACTTC.

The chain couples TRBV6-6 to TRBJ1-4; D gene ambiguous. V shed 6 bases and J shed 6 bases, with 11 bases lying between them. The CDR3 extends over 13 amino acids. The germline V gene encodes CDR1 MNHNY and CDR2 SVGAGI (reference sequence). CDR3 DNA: TGTGCCAGCAGCCCGGAGGTGGATGAAAAACTGTTTTTT. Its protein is CASSPEVDEKLFF.

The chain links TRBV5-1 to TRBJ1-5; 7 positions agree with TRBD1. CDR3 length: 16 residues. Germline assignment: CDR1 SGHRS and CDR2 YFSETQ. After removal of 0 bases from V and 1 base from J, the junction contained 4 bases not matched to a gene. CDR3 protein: CASSLGTGGSNQPQHF. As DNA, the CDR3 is TGCGCCAGCAGCTTGGGGACAGGCGGAAGCAATCAGCCCCAGCATTTT.

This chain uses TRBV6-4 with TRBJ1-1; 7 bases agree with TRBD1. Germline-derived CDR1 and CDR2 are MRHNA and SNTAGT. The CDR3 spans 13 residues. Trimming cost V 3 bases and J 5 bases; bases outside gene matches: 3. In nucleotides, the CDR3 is TGTGCCAGCAGTGAACAGGGGCAGACTGAAGCTTTCTTT. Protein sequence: CASSEQGQTEAFF.

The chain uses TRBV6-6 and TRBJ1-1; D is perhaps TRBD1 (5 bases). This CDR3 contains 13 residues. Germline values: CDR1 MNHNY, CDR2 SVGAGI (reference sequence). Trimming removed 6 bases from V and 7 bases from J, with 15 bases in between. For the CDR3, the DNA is TGTGCCAGCAGCGCAGCAGGGAGGGATGAAGCTTTCTTT. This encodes CASSAAGRDEAFF.

Written as DNA, the CDR3 is TGTGCCAGCAGCATCCTGCCGGGAGAAGCTTTCTTT. Amino acid sequence: CASSILPGEAFF. This sequence joins TRBV2 and TRBJ1-1; D is uncertain. V lost 6 bases and J 8 bases, leaving 13 bases between the germline ends. Germline lookup yields CDR1 SNHLY and CDR2 FYNNEI. The CDR3 has 12 residues.

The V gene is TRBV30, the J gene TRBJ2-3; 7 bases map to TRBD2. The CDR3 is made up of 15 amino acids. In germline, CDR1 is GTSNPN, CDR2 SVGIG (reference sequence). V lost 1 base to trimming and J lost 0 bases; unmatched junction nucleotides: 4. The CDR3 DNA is TGTGCCTGGAGTGGAGCGGGACTAAGCACAGATACGCAGTATTTT. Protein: CAWSGAGLSTDTQYF. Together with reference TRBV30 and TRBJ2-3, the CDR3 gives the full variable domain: SQTIHQWPATLVQPVGSPLSLECTVEGTSNPNLYWYRQAAGRGLQLLFYSVGIGQISSEVPQNLSASRPQDRQFILSSKKLLLSDSGFYLCAWSGAGLSTDTQYFGPGTRLTVL.

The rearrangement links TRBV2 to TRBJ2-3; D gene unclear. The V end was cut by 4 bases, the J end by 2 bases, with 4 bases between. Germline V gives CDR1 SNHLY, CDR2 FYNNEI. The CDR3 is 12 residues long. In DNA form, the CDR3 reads TGTGCCAGCAGTGCGGACACAGATACGCAGTATTTT. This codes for CASSADTDTQYF.

This chain's CDR3 is CASSLSYPELRNYGYTF. CDR3 DNA: TGTGCCAGCAGTTTATCGTACCCAGAACTACGTAACTATGGCTACACCTTC. This rearrangement joins TRBV27 to TRBJ1-2; D uncertain. V lost 0 bases, J lost 1 base, and 15 bases lay in between. Germline V lookup: CDR1 MNHEY, CDR2 SMNVEV (reference sequence). The CDR3 totals 17 residues.